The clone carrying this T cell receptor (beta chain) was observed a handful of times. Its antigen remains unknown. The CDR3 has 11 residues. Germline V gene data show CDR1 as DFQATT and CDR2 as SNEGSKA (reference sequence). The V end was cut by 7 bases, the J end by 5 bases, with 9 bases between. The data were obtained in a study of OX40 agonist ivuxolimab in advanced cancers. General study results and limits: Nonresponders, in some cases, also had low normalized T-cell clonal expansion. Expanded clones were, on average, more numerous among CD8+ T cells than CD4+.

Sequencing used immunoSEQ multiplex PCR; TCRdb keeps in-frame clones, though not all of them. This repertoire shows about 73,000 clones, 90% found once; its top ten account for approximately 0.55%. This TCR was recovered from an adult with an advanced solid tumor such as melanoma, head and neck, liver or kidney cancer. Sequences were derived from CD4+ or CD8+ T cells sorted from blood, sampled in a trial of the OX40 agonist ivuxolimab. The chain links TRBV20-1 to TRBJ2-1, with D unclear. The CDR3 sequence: CSGREDNEQFF. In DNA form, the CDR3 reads TGCAGTGGACGAGAGGACAATGAGCAGTTCTTC.